A single sample gave rise to the 25 T cell receptor beta chains below, sequenced in a study of identical twins. TCRdb reprocessed the 5' RACE reads via MiXCR and lists one record per CDR3 protein. The sample includes about 530,000 distinct CDR3 sequences, 20% to 25% of them seen just once. These data are also associated with another study on yellow fever vaccine responses in identical twins.

The material sequenced was CD4+ T cells sorted from blood. The receptors were gathered from a woman aged 18-35 years in good health.

The chain couples TRBV14 to TRBJ2-7; TRBD2 matches at 7 bases. Germline V gene data show CDR1 as SGHDN and CDR2 as FVKESK. J lost 7 bases, V lost 1 base, and 10 bases had no gene match. This CDR3 region has 15 residues. The CDR3 DNA reads as TGTGCCAGCAGCCAAGTCAACGCGGGAGCGGGGGAGCAGTACTTC. Residues: CASSQVNAGAGEQYF.

The chain links TRBV7-2 to TRBJ2-3, with TRBD2 identical over 9 bases. CDR1 is SGHTA and CDR2 is FQGNSA in the germline V gene. CDR3 length equals 17 residues. Unmatched junction bases numbered 10, after V lost 2 bases and J lost 4 bases. The CDR3 DNA sequence: TGTGCCAGCAGCTTAAGAGGAGCGGGGGGAGATCCAGATACGCAGTATTTT. Encoded protein: CASSLRGAGGDPDTQYF.

This clonotype turned up a few times. The J gene is TRBJ2-7, the V gene TRBV6-1; D is uncertain. V was shortened by 7 bases and J by 7 bases, with 14 bases between the two germline ends. Per germline, CDR1 MNHNS and CDR2 SASEGT. There are 12 residues in the CDR3. CDR3: CASIGLLGEQYV. The CDR3 DNA reads as TGTGCCAGCATCGGTCTGTTGGGTGAGCAGTACGTC.

The chain couples TRBV12-3 or TRBV12-4 to TRBJ2-7, with a possible D match to TRBD1 (6 bases). The V and J ends lost 7 bases and 2 bases respectively, with 24 bases between them. The CDR3 has 17 amino acids. CDR3 nucleotides: TGTGCCAGCATCCTAGGCGAACCGGGGACATTTGCCTACGAGCAGTACTTC. Residues: CASILGEPGTFAYEQYF.

This clonotype has a count of ten or more. V is TRBV20-1 and J is TRBJ2-2, with 8 bases aligning to TRBD2. V gave up 2 bases and J gave up 5 bases; unmatched junction bases: 7. Germline V lookup: CDR1 DFQATT, CDR2 SNEGSKA (reference sequence). The CDR3 is 15 residues long. The CDR3 DNA sequence: TGCAGTGCTAGATTCAGCGGGGGTAGAACCGGGGAGCTGTTTTTT. Protein product: CSARFSGGRTGELFF.

This clonotype was recorded a few times. The rearrangement joins TRBV12-5 to TRBJ2-2; weak D call: TRBD1 (7 bases). In germline, CDR1 is LGHNT, CDR2 FRNRAP. Trimming left V 3 bases short and J 5 bases short, with 19 bases between. The CDR3 totals 17 residues. CDR3 residues: CASGLGKKEGATGELFF. For the CDR3, the DNA is TGTGCTAGTGGTTTAGGGAAGAAGGAGGGGGCGACCGGGGAGCTGTTTTTT.

V is TRBV6-1 and J is TRBJ2-3; weak D call: TRBD1 (6 bases). In germline, CDR1 is MNHNS, CDR2 SASEGT. This CDR3 comprises 14 residues. Deletions cut 9 bases from V and 4 bases from J, with 17 bases between. The CDR3 reads CASRSGGISDTQYF. For the CDR3, the DNA is TGTGCCAGTCGGTCTGGGGGCATCTCAGATACGCAGTATTTT.

This rearrangement joins TRBV9 to TRBJ2-3; D gene uncertain. The V end lost 1 base, the J end lost 2 bases, and 20 bases lay between the germline ends. CDR3 length: 18 amino acids. CDR1 SGDLS and CDR2 YYNGEE come from the germline V gene. The CDR3 reads CASSVSTRNRPHTDTQYF. CDR3 coding DNA: TGTGCCAGCAGCGTATCAACCAGGAACCGTCCCCACACAGATACGCAGTATTTT.

This clonotype was seen at least ten times. This chain connects TRBV2 to TRBJ2-7, with 9 bases lining up with TRBD1. The germline V gene has CDR1 SNHLY and CDR2 FYNNEI. The CDR3 is 13 amino acids. V lost 5 bases, J lost 4 bases, and 3 bases stayed unmatched. The CDR3 DNA reads TGTGCCAGCAGTACGGGACAGGGTTACGAGCAGTACTTC. Residues: CASSTGQGYEQYF.

This clonotype was observed a handful of times. The rearrangement uses TRBV27 and TRBJ2-1; D unresolved. V shed 0 bases and J shed 0 bases, with 9 bases lying between them. Looked up from germline, CDR1 is MNHEY and CDR2 is SMNVEV (reference sequence). The CDR3 has 16 amino acids. CDR3 amino acids: CASSLSYSASYNEQFF. The CDR3 DNA is TGTGCCAGCAGTTTATCCTATTCTGCCTCCTACAATGAGCAGTTCTTC.

V gene TRBV5-1 combines with J gene TRBJ2-1; 8 nucleotides agree with TRBD1. Germline values: CDR1 SGHRS, CDR2 YFSETQ. The CDR3 is 15 residues long. With 2 bases clipped from V and 6 bases from J, the junction kept 7 bases outside the gene matches. DNA for the CDR3: TGCGCCAGCAGCTTACGGACAGGGACCGGCAATGAGCAGTTCTTC. Translation: CASSLRTGTGNEQFF.

The V call is TRBV15, the J call TRBJ1-4; the match to TRBD1 covers 9 bases. CDR1 and CDR2 (germline): LNHNV, YYDKDF (reference sequence). V was pared by 3 bases and J by 7 bases, with 6 bases of the junction left unmatched. The CDR3 length is 15 residues. The CDR3 DNA reads TGTGCCACCAGCAGCTACAGGGGGCCCTTTGAAAAACTGTTTTTT. This translates into CATSSYRGPFEKLFF.

The rearrangement joins TRBV20-1 to TRBJ2-7, with TRBD2 matching 7 bases. The CDR3 length is 13 residues. The germline CDR1 and CDR2 sequences are DFQATT and SNEGSKA (reference sequence). Trimming cost V 3 bases and J 0 bases; bases outside gene matches: 2. CDR3 in amino acids: CSARLAGSYEQYV. In DNA, the CDR3 is TGCAGTGCTAGGTTAGCGGGCTCCTACGAGCAGTACGTC.

With respect to this clonotype: With a much larger clone just one base away, this may be a read error. J is TRBJ1-1 and V is TRBV5-5; 8 bases fit TRBD1. The germline V gene encodes CDR1 SGHKS and CDR2 YYEKEE (reference sequence). The CDR3 runs to 13 residues. CDR3 DNA sequence: TGTGCCGGCAGCTCGACAGGGGACACTGAAGCTTTCTTT. Its protein product is CAGSSTGDTEAFF.

A few counts support this clonotype. This chain joins TRBV2 and TRBJ2-1; the match to TRBD2 covers 10 bases. Germline V CDR1 and CDR2: SNHLY, FYNNEI. This CDR3 is 14 amino acids long. V lost 3 bases, J lost 9 bases, and 5 bases stayed unmatched. The CDR3 sequence: CASSEGLARVEQFF. The CDR3 DNA follows: TGTGCCAGCAGTGAGGGACTAGCGAGGGTTGAGCAGTTCTTC.

The rearrangement joins TRBV20-1 to TRBJ1-1; maybe TRBD1 (6 bases). V was cut by 1 base and J by 4 bases, with 16 bases left in between. This CDR3 contains 15 residues. Germline V gene sequence: CDR1 DFQATT, CDR2 SNEGSKA (reference sequence). The CDR3: CSARVPSRGGTEAFF. As DNA, the CDR3 is TGCAGTGCTAGAGTTCCGAGCAGGGGAGGCACTGAAGCTTTCTTT.

This chain connects TRBV5-1 to TRBJ2-7; 7 nucleotides match TRBD1. V shed 4 bases, J shed 0 bases, and the junction held 7 bases outside the gene matches. The CDR3 loop spans 15 amino acids. The V gene's germline CDR1 is SGHRS and CDR2 YFSETQ. In DNA, the CDR3 is TGCGCCAGCAGCACCTCCGGGACAGTCTCCTACGAGCAGTACTTC. This gives the protein CASSTSGTVSYEQYF.

CDR3 residues: CSGVGGQETQYF. For the CDR3, the DNA is TGCAGCGGGGTTGGGGGGCAAGAGACCCAGTACTTC. The chain has TRBV29-1 and TRBJ2-5, with D tentatively TRBD2 (6 bases). V dropped 7 bases and J dropped 2 bases, with 11 bases sitting between them. The CDR3 has 12 amino acids. Germline V gene lookup returns CDR1 SQVTM and CDR2 ANQGSEA.

This clonotype came up a few times. The V call is TRBV20-1, the J call TRBJ1-1; 8 bases line up with TRBD1. The germline V gene encodes CDR1 DFQATT and CDR2 SNEGSKA (reference sequence). Germline trimming cut 5 bases from V and 6 bases from J; bases unmatched to any gene: 17. The CDR3 is made up of 16 amino acids. The CDR3 loop is CSAQNAGGWGRAEAFF. DNA of the CDR3: TGCAGTGCTCAAAACGCAGGGGGCTGGGGGCGGGCTGAAGCTTTCTTT.

This clonotype was counted between two and nine times. The J gene is TRBJ2-3, the V gene TRBV7-6, with 11 bases identical to TRBD1. Germline V gives CDR1 SGHVS, CDR2 FNYEAQ. The junction had 9 bases not matched to a gene; V was cut back by 1 base and J by 3 bases. The CDR3 consists of 18 residues. CDR3 region: CASSLGPLGQGGTDTQYF. For the CDR3, the DNA is TGTGCCAGCAGCTTAGGTCCCCTGGGACAGGGGGGGACAGATACGCAGTATTTT.

This clonotype was observed a few times. CDR3 loop: CASSLRPAHTGTEAFF. Here the CDR3 DNA reads TGCGCCAGCAGCTTGAGGCCCGCCCATACGGGCACTGAAGCTTTCTTT. This chain connects TRBV5-1 to TRBJ1-1, with D hard to call. The V end was cut by 1 base, the J end by 4 bases, with 17 bases between. Germline V gene sequence: CDR1 SGHRS, CDR2 YFSETQ. The CDR3 runs to 16 residues.

The CDR3 DNA reads TGTGCCAGCTTCACCAAGAGCGGGAGTCGATCCTACGAGCAGTACTTC. It encodes CASFTKSGSRSYEQYF. The rearrangement uses TRBV18 and TRBJ2-7, with 8 bases fitting TRBD2. With 7 bases clipped from V and 1 base from J, the junction kept 12 bases outside the gene matches. Germline V lookup: CDR1 KGHSH, CDR2 LQKENI. CDR3 length: 16 residues.

In its sample, this clonotype was seen a few times. The chain employs TRBV12-5 and TRBJ1-1, with D tentatively TRBD1 (5 bases). The CDR3 contains 12 residues. Trimming shortened V by 7 bases and J by 6 bases, and 12 bases separated the two germline ends. Germline V gene sequence: CDR1 LGHNT, CDR2 FRNRAP. The CDR3: CASARGGSEAFF. The CDR3 region has the DNA TGTGCTAGTGCCCGCGGGGGGTCTGAAGCTTTCTTT.

This clonotype was seen a few times. The CDR3 sequence is CASSSHYRESSNYGYTF. The CDR3 DNA sequence: TGTGCCAGCAGTTCCCACTACAGGGAGTCTTCTAACTATGGCTACACCTTC. The chain has TRBV12-3 or TRBV12-4 and TRBJ1-2; tentative D call: TRBD1 (6 bases). This CDR3 region has 17 residues. Trimming stripped 4 bases from V and 0 bases from J, with 18 bases between.

The rearrangement uses TRBV20-1 and TRBJ2-5, with D unclear. Between the trimmed V and J ends, which lost 6 bases and 5 bases, there was a span of 16 bases. CDR1 is DFQATT and CDR2 is SNEGSKA in the germline V gene (reference sequence). The length of the CDR3 is 13 residues. For the CDR3, the DNA is TGCAGTGCGAATGGCGAGCCTCTGGAGACCCAGTACTTC. Protein: CSANGEPLETQYF.